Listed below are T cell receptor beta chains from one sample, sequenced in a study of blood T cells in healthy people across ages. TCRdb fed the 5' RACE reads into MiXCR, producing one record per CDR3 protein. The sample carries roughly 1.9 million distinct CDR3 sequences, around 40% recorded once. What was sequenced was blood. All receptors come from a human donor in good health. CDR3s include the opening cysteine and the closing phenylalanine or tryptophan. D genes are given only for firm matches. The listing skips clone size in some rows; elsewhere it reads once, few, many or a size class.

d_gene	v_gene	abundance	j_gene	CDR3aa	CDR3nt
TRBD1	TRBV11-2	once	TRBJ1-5	CASSLGEGQGGNQPQHF	TGTGCCAGCAGCTTAGGGGAGGGACAGGGCGGCAATCAGCCCCAGCATTTT
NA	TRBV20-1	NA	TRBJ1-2	CSARPGRGFNYGYTF	TGCAGTGCCAGACCGGGTAGGGGGTTTAACTATGGCTACACCTTC
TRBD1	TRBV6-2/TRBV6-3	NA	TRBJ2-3	CASSKGQGATDTQYF	TGTGCCAGCAGTAAAGGACAGGGGGCGACAGATACGCAGTATTTT
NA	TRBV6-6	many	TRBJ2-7	CASSSTSQGYEQYF	TGTGCCAGCAGCTCAACTAGCCAGGGTTACGAGCAGTACTTC
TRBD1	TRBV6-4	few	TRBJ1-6	CASPTSGQNSPLHF	TGTGCCAGCCCAACGTCGGGACAGAATTCACCCCTCCACTTT
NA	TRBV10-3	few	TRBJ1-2	CAINGDYGYTF	TGTGCCATCAACGGGGACTATGGCTACACCTTC
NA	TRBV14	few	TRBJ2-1	CASSQYASASSYNEQFF	TGTGCCAGCAGCCAATATGCTAGCGCCAGCTCCTACAATGAGCAGTTCTTC
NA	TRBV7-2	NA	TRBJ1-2	CASSFHRQPRQGYTF	TGTGCCAGCAGCTTCCACCGACAGCCGAGGCAGGGCTACACCTTC
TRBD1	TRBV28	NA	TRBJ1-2	CASSFPTGQGYGYTF	TGTGCCAGCAGTTTCCCGACAGGGCAAGGCTATGGCTACACCTTC
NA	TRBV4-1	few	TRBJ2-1	CASSQGVRAYNEQFF	TGCGCCAGCAGTCAAGGTGTCAGGGCCTACAATGAGCAGTTCTTC
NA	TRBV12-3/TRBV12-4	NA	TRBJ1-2	CASSPSAGAGYTF	TGTGCCAGCAGTCCCTCGGCGGGGGCTGGCTACACCTTC
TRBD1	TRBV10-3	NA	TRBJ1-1	CAISESGQGPLEAFF	TGTGCCATCAGTGAGTCCGGACAGGGACCACTTGAAGCTTTCTTT